The 15 T cell receptor beta chains presented below share a single source sample, sequenced in a study of OX40 agonist ivuxolimab in advanced cancers. Clones were read by immunoSEQ multiplex PCR, and TCRdb kept only the in-frame ones, dropping some. The sample consists of about 52,000 clones, 80% to 95% of them appearing once. The sample here was CD4+ or CD8+ T cells sorted from blood, taken in a trial of the OX40 agonist ivuxolimab. The receptors originated from an adult with an advanced solid tumor such as melanoma, head and neck, liver or kidney cancer.

The J gene is TRBJ1-2, the V gene TRBV28; 8 bases are a match to TRBD1. V shed 7 bases and J 8 bases; nucleotides not matched to a gene: 3. Germline V gives CDR1 MDHEN, CDR2 SYDVKM. The CDR3 is 11 amino acids. The CDR3: CASTGGWGYTF. In DNA, the CDR3 is TGTGCCAGCACAGGGGGCTGGGGCTACACCTTC.

The rearrangement joins TRBV5-1 to TRBJ2-7, with TRBD2 matching 7 bases. J lost 2 bases, V lost 2 bases, and 7 bases had no gene match. This CDR3 contains 15 residues. Germline CDR1 and CDR2: SGHRS and YFSETQ. The CDR3 reads CASSFRASGTYEQYF. CDR3 coding DNA: TGCGCCAGCAGCTTTAGGGCTAGCGGAACCTACGAGCAGTACTTC.

The V gene is TRBV11-2, the J gene TRBJ1-1, with D unresolved. CDR1 is SGHAT, CDR2 FQNNGV, per germline. V was trimmed by 0 bases and J by 7 bases, leaving 15 bases between them. There are 15 residues in the CDR3. CDR3 coding DNA: TGTGCCAGCAGCTTAGACAGCCCCGGAGTGAGTGAAGCTTTCTTT. This codes for CASSLDSPGVSEAFF.

The V and J genes are TRBV19 and TRBJ2-2; a weak D match, TRBD1 (7 bases). This CDR3 has 17 amino acids. Trimming pared 0 bases from V and 5 bases from J, leaving 16 bases between. CDR1 is LNHDA, CDR2 SQIVND, per germline (reference sequence). The CDR3 DNA follows: TGTGCCAGTAGTATAGATCTCGGACAGGCGGGGACCGGGGAGCTGTTTTTT. It specifies CASSIDLGQAGTGELFF.

This clone was seen a handful of times. The CDR3 sequence: CASSSGQGQIQDEKLFF. CDR3 in DNA: TGTGCCAGCAGCTCTGGACAGGGGCAGATACAAGATGAAAAACTGTTTTTT. The chain carries TRBV5-4 and TRBJ1-4; 9 bases fit TRBD1. CDR1 SGHNT and CDR2 YYREEE come from the germline V gene (reference sequence). This CDR3 has 17 residues. V gave up 3 bases and J gave up 6 bases; unmatched junction bases: 12.

The chain combines TRBV7-2 with TRBJ2-5; D not certain. Germline values: CDR1 SGHTA, CDR2 FQGNSA. The CDR3 is 14 residues long. V lost 1 base and J 5 bases, leaving 11 bases between the germline ends. Here the CDR3 DNA reads TGTGCCAGCAGCTTAGGTTGGGGAATGGAGACCCAGTACTTC. This encodes CASSLGWGMETQYF.

The chain uses TRBV7-9 and TRBJ2-4, with D hard to call. The V and J ends lost 4 bases and 10 bases respectively, with 14 bases between them. CDR3 length: 13 residues. Germline CDR1 is SEHNR and CDR2 is FQNEAQ (reference sequence). CDR3 DNA sequence: TGTGCCAGCAGCTCCCAGCGCGGTCGAATTCAGTACTTC. Its translation: CASSSQRGRIQYF.

The chain recombines TRBV5-1 with TRBJ2-2; TRBD2 aligns across 11 bases. CDR1 is SGHRS and CDR2 is YFSETQ in the germline V gene. CDR3 length: 15 residues. J lost 6 bases, V lost 0 bases, and 1 base had no gene match. The CDR3, as DNA: TGCGCCAGCAGCTTGGAACTAGCGGGAGCCGGGGAGCTGTTTTTT. Translating gives CASSLELAGAGELFF.

The chain uses TRBV28 and TRBJ1-2; D perhaps matches TRBD1 (6 bases). The CDR3 spans 16 residues. Trimming stripped 3 bases from V and 4 bases from J, with 18 bases between. Germline-derived CDR1 and CDR2 are MDHEN and SYDVKM. The CDR3 DNA follows: TGTGCCAGCAGTTTGTCAATCTCAGGGGTTGGCTATGGCTACACCTTC. Residues: CASSLSISGVGYGYTF.

This rearrangement joins TRBV19 to TRBJ2-3; 8 positions match TRBD2. CDR3 length: 19 residues. With V trimmed by 3 bases and J by 4 bases, 18 bases remained unmatched. Germline V gene sequence: CDR1 LNHDA, CDR2 SQIVND (reference sequence). For the CDR3, the DNA is TGTGCCAGTAGTATCCTGGGCCTGGTTGACGGGAGGGGACCAGATACGCAGTATTTT. Its protein product is CASSILGLVDGRGPDTQYF.

This chain links TRBV4-3 with TRBJ2-1; 9 bases are a match to TRBD2. Germline trimming cut 0 bases from V and 8 bases from J; bases unmatched to any gene: 8. The CDR3 runs to 16 residues. Germline V CDR1 and CDR2: LGHNA, YSLEER. The CDR3 DNA reads as TGCGCCAGCAGCCAAGATGCTGGCGGGAGGGGGGATGAGCAGTTCTTC. This codes for CASSQDAGGRGDEQFF.

This clone has only a few counts. The J gene is TRBJ2-7, the V gene TRBV2; D unresolved. In germline, CDR1 is SNHLY, CDR2 FYNNEI. V lost 0 bases and J 4 bases, leaving 7 bases between the germline ends. The CDR3 extends over 13 amino acids. This CDR3 reads CASSEAGLYEQYF. DNA of the CDR3: TGTGCCAGCAGTGAAGCTGGGCTTTACGAGCAGTACTTC.

The chain couples TRBV7-3 to TRBJ2-1; 8 bases are a match to TRBD2. The CDR3 loop spans 16 amino acids. V shed 1 base and J 3 bases; nucleotides not matched to a gene: 5. Germline-derived CDR1 and CDR2 are SGHTA and FQGTGA. The CDR3 bases are TGTGCCAGCAGCTTAATGGTAGCGGGGAACTACAATGAGCAGTTCTTC. This codes for CASSLMVAGNYNEQFF.

This chain links TRBV19 with TRBJ2-7, with TRBD2 matching 8 bases. V lost 9 bases, J lost 4 bases, and 11 bases stayed unmatched. Germline CDR1 is LNHDA and CDR2 is SQIVND (reference sequence). There are 14 residues in the CDR3. CDR3 sequence: CASSWGSGSYEQYF. CDR3 coding DNA: TGTGCCAGCTCTTGGGGGAGCGGGAGTTACGAGCAGTACTTC.

The chain links TRBV7-9 to TRBJ2-5, with D perhaps TRBD2 (6 bases). CDR3 length: 16 residues. Per the germline V gene, CDR1 is SEHNR and CDR2 is FQNEAQ (reference sequence). Between the trimmed V and J ends, which lost 1 base and 2 bases, there was a span of 14 bases. Here the CDR3 reads CASSLGWSSDQETQYF. The CDR3 DNA reads as TGTGCCAGCAGCTTAGGTTGGTCTAGCGATCAAGAGACCCAGTACTTC.